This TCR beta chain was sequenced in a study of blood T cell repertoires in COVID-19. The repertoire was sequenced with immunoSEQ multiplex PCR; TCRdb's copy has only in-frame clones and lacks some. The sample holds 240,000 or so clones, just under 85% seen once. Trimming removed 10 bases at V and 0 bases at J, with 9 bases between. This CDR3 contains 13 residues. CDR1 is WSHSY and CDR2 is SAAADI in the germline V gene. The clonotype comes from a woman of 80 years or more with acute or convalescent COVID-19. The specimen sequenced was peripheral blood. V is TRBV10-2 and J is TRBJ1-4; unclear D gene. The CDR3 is CAIKPATNEKLFF. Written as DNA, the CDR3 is TGCGCCATCAAACCAGCAACTAATGAAAAACTGTTTTTT.